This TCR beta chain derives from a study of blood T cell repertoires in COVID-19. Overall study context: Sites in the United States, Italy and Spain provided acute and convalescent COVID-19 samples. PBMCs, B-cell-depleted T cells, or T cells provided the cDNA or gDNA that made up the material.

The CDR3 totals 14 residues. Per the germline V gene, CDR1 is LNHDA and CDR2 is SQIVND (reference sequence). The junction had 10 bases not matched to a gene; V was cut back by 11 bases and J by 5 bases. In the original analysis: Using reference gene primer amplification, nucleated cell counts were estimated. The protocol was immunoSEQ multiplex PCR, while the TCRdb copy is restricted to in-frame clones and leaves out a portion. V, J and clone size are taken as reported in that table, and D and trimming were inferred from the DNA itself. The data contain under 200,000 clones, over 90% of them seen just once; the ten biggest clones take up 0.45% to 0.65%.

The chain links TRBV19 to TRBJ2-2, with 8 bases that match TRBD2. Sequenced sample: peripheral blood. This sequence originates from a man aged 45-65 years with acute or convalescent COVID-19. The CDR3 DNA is TGTGCCGCCTCCGGGACTAGTTTGACCGGGGAGCTGTTTTTT. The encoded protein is CAASGTSLTGELFF.